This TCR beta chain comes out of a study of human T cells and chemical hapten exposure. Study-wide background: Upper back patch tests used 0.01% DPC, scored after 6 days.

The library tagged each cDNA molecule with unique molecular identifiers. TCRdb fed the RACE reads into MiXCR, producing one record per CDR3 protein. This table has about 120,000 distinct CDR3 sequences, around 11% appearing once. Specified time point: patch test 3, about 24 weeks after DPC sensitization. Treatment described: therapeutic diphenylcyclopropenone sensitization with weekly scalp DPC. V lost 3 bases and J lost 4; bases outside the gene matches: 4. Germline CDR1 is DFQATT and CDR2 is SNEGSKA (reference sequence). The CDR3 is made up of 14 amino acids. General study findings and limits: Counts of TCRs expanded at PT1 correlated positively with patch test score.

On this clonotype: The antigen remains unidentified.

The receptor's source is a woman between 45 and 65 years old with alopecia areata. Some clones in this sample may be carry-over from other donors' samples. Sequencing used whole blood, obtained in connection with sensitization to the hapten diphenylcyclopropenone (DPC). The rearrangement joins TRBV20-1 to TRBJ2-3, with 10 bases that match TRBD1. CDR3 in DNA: TGCAGTGCTAGGAGGGACAGGGGAGCAGATACGCAGTATTTT. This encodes CSARRDRGADTQYF.